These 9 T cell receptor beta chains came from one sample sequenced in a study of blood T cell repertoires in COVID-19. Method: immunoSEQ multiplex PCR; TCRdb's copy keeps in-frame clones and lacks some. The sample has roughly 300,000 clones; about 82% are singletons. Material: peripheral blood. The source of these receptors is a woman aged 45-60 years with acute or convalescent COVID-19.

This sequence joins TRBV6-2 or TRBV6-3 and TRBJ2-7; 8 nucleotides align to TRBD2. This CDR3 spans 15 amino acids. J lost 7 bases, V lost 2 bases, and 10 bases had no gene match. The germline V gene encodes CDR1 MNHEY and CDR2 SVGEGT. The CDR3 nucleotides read TGTGCCAGCAGTTACCAGCCGGGACTAGGAAGAGAGCAGTACTTC. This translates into CASSYQPGLGREQYF.

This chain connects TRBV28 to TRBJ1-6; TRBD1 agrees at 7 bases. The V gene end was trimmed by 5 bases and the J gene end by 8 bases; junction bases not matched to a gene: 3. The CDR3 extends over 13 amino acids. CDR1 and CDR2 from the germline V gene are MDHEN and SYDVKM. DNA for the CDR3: TGTGCCAGCAGTCTAGGACAGGATTCACCCCTCCACTTT. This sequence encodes CASSLGQDSPLHF.

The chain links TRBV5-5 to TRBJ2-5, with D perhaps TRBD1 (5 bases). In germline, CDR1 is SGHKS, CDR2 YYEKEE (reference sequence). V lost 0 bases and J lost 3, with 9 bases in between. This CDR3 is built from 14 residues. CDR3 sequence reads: CASSLVAGKETQYF. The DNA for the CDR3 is TGTGCCAGCAGCTTGGTGGCAGGGAAAGAGACCCAGTACTTC.

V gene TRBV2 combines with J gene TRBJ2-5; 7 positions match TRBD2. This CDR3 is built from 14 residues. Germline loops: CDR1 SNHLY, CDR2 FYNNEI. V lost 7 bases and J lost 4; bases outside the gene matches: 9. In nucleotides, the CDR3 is TGTGCCAGCACCCTGACTAGCCCAAGAGAGACCCAGTACTTC. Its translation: CASTLTSPRETQYF.

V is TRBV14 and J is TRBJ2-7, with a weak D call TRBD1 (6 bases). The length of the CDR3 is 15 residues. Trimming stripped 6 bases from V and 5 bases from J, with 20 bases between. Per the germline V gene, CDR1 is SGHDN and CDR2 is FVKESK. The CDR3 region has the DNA TGTGCCAGCAGAGGCACCTCAACAGGGTTCCACGAGCAGTACTTC. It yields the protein CASRGTSTGFHEQYF.

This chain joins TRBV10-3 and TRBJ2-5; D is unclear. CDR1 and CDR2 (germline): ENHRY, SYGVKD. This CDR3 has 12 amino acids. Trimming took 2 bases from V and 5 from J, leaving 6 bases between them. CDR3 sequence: CAISEGSETQYF. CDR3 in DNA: TGTGCCATCAGTGAGGGTAGCGAGACCCAGTACTTC.

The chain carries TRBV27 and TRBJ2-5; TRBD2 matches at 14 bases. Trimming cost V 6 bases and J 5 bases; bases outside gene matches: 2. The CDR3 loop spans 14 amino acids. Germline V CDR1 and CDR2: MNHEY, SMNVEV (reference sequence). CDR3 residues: CASRGLAGDETQYF. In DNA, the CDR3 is TGTGCCAGCAGGGGACTAGCGGGAGACGAGACCCAGTACTTC.

The CDR3 reads CATKEDSAYGYTF. The CDR3 DNA follows: TGTGCCACCAAGGAGGACTCGGCTTATGGCTACACCTTC. The rearrangement uses TRBV19 and TRBJ1-2; the D is unclear. The CDR3 loop spans 13 amino acids. Per germline, CDR1 LNHDA and CDR2 SQIVND (reference sequence). Trimming took off 10 bases at V and 5 bases at J, with 17 bases between the two ends.

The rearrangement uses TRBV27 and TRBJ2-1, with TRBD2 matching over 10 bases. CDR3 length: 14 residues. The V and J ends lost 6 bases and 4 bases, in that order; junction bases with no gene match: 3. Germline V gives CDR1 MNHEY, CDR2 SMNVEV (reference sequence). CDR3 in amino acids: CASSSGRGYNEQFF. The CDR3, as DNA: TGTGCCAGCAGCAGCGGGAGGGGGTACAATGAGCAGTTCTTC.